A selection of T cell receptor beta chains follows, all from one sample in a study of blood T cell repertoires in COVID-19. Using immunoSEQ multiplex PCR, the repertoire was profiled, and TCRdb retains in-frame clones only, with some absent. The repertoire holds about 35,000 clones, with roughly 82% as singletons. The sequenced sample was peripheral blood. These receptor sequences come from a man older than 75 with active or convalescent COVID-19. Each CDR3 is given with its conserved first and last residue. D genes are given only for firm matches. Part of the rows lack a size; the others show once, few, many or a class for expanded clones.

>-|TRBV5-1|15|-|TRBJ1-5
CASSLQGGSNQPQHF
TGCGCCAGCAGCTTGCAAGGGGGTAGCAATCAGCCCCAGCATTTT
>-|TRBV15|16|TRBD2|TRBJ2-5
CATSSGRSGRQETQYF
TGTGCCACCAGCAGTGGTAGGAGCGGGAGGCAAGAGACCCAGTACTTC
>-|TRBV5-1|13|TRBD1|TRBJ1-1
CASSGQGGTEAFF
TGCGCCAGCAGCGGCCAGGGGGGAACTGAAGCTTTCTTT
>-|TRBV10-3|14|-|TRBJ1-1
CAISDYETAPFPFF
TGTGCCATCAGTGACTACGAGACAGCGCCCTTTCCTTTCTTT
>-|TRBV18|15|TRBD1|TRBJ1-4
CASSHGTGFNEKLFF
TGTGCCAGCTCACACGGGACAGGCTTTAATGAAAAACTGTTTTTT
>few|TRBV11-1|14|TRBD2|TRBJ2-5
CASSPTSGQETQYF
TGTGCCAGCAGCCCTACTAGCGGCCAAGAGACCCAGTACTTC
>-|TRBV7-9|14|-|TRBJ1-2
CASSPERVGYGYTF
TGTGCCAGCAGCCCAGAGAGGGTGGGCTATGGCTACACCTTC
>once|TRBV7-8|15|TRBD2|TRBJ2-1
CASSSSGRVYNEQFF
TGTGCCAGCAGCTCTAGCGGGAGGGTCTACAATGAGCAGTTCTTC
>-|TRBV20-1|15|-|TRBJ1-5
CSASDGQGGNQPQHF
TGCAGTGCTAGTGATGGGCAAGGGGGAAATCAGCCCCAGCATTTT
>-|TRBV19|16|TRBD1|TRBJ1-3
CASSITGTASGNTIYF
TGTGCCAGTAGTATCACAGGGACAGCCTCTGGAAACACCATATATTTT
>-|TRBV2|14|TRBD1|TRBJ1-2
CASGDPGGDPGYTF
TGTGCCAGCGGCGACCCAGGGGGCGATCCTGGCTACACCTTC
>-|TRBV30|14|TRBD1|TRBJ2-7
CAWSPGGSPYEQYF
TGTGCCTGGAGCCCAGGGGGTAGCCCCTACGAGCAGTACTTC
>-|TRBV11-3|14|-|TRBJ2-7
CASSLNPGFGEQYF
TGTGCCAGCAGCCTTAACCCTGGTTTCGGGGAGCAGTACTTC
>-|TRBV7-3|13|TRBD1|TRBJ2-2
CASSSTGSGELFF
TGTGCCAGCAGCTCGACAGGGTCCGGGGAGCTGTTTTTT
>-|TRBV5-8|12|-|TRBJ1-1
CASSFVNTEAFF
TGTGCCAGCAGCTTCGTAAACACTGAAGCTTTCTTT
>few|TRBV15|15|TRBD2|TRBJ2-7
CATSGLTTSGSEQYF
TGTGCCACCAGCGGGTTAACGACTAGCGGAAGCGAGCAGTACTTC
>once|TRBV7-2|16|TRBD2|TRBJ2-1
CASSLGLAGGNNEQFF
TGTGCCAGCAGCTTAGGACTAGCGGGAGGAAACAATGAGCAGTTCTTC
>-|TRBV11-2|15|-|TRBJ2-2
CASISRKGRTGELFF
TGTGCCAGCATTTCAAGGAAGGGGAGGACCGGGGAGCTGTTTTTT
>-|TRBV12-5|16|-|TRBJ1-3
CASGLIASHSGNTIYF
TGTGCTAGTGGTTTAATAGCCAGCCACTCTGGAAACACCATATATTTT
>-|TRBV11-3|14|TRBD2|TRBJ2-7
CASSPGLAGGETYF
TGTGCCAGCAGCCCGGGACTAGCGGGAGGGGAAACGTACTTC
>-|TRBV24-1|17|TRBD1|TRBJ2-2
CATSDLGTGRNTGELFF
TGTGCCACCAGTGATTTAGGGACAGGGAGGAACACCGGGGAGCTGTTTTTT
>-|TRBV21-1|17|-|TRBJ1-3
CASSIHRRDSAGNTIYF
TGTGCCAGCAGCATACATCGCCGGGACAGTGCTGGAAACACCATATATTTT
>-|TRBV6-6|18|TRBD2|TRBJ2-1
CASSPRLAGVKVYNEQFF
TGTGCCAGCAGTCCCCGACTAGCGGGAGTAAAAGTTTACAATGAGCAGTTCTTC
>-|TRBV4-2|19|-|TRBJ2-1
CASSQDQGGSGQSSNEQFF
TGTGCCAGCAGCCAAGATCAGGGAGGGAGCGGACAGTCCTCCAATGAGCAGTTCTTC
>-|TRBV10-1|17|TRBD2|TRBJ2-2
CASSDWGASGSTGELFF
TGCGCCAGCAGTGACTGGGGCGCTAGCGGGAGTACCGGGGAGCTGTTTTTT
>-|TRBV14|13|TRBD2|TRBJ2-1
CASSQARLAERFF
TGTGCCAGCAGCCAAGCAAGGCTAGCGGAAAGGTTCTTC
>few|TRBV24-1|15|-|TRBJ2-2
CATSDFVGNTGELFF
TGTGCCACCAGTGATTTCGTCGGTAACACCGGGGAGCTGTTTTTT
>-|TRBV29-1|15|-|TRBJ2-1
CSVFPPSTGTNEQFF
TGCAGCGTTTTCCCACCCTCAACCGGGACAAATGAGCAGTTCTTC
>-|TRBV11-2|13|TRBD1|TRBJ1-5
CASSPDRDQPQHF
TGTGCCAGCAGCCCAGACAGGGATCAGCCCCAGCATTTT
>few|TRBV5-5|13|TRBD1|TRBJ1-5
CASSLHRGQPQHF
TGTGCCAGCAGCTTGCACAGGGGCCAGCCCCAGCATTTT
>-|TRBV3-1/TRBV3-2|15|TRBD1|TRBJ1-5
CASSPDRASNQPQHF
TGTGCCAGCAGCCCCGACAGGGCGAGCAATCAGCCCCAGCATTTT
>-|TRBV19|15|-|TRBJ2-1
CASSIDQGTYNEQFF
TGTGCCAGTAGTATAGACCAGGGGACCTACAATGAGCAGTTCTTC
>-|TRBV10-3|13|-|TRBJ2-7
CAIRPGTNYEQYF
TGTGCCATCAGACCCGGGACAAACTACGAGCAGTACTTC
>-|TRBV5-1|14|-|TRBJ2-3
CASSLDFIPDTQYF
TGCGCCAGCAGCTTGGACTTTATTCCAGATACGCAGTATTTT
>-|TRBV6-6|16|-|TRBJ1-6
CASSLGGQGGNSPLHF
TGTGCCAGCAGCCTGGGCGGGCAGGGAGGGAATTCACCCCTCCACTTT
>-|TRBV5-6|13|-|TRBJ1-1
CASSLGTWVEAFF
TGTGCCAGCAGCTTGGGGACTTGGGTTGAAGCTTTCTTT
>-|TRBV11-2|15|TRBD2|TRBJ2-1
CASSHAGTSHNEQFF
TGTGCCAGCAGCCACGCCGGGACTAGCCACAATGAGCAGTTCTTC
>-|TRBV6-2/TRBV6-3|14|TRBD2|TRBJ2-1
CASSSAGAYNEQFF
TGTGCCAGCAGTTCGGCGGGAGCCTACAATGAGCAGTTCTTC
>-|TRBV11-3|15|TRBD1|TRBJ2-2
CASSPRQGAAGELFF
TGTGCCAGCAGCCCCCGACAGGGGGCCGCGGGGGAGCTGTTTTTT
>-|TRBV7-6|15|TRBD1|TRBJ1-3
CASSLAPGGRNTIYF
TGTGCCAGCAGCTTAGCACCAGGGGGCAGAAACACCATATATTTT
>-|TRBV2|11|-|TRBJ2-3
CASTLTDTQYF
TGTGCCAGCACCCTCACAGATACGCAGTATTTT
>-|TRBV18|15|-|TRBJ1-2
CAGRSDRSSNYGYTF
TGTGCCGGTCGGTCAGACAGGAGCTCCAACTATGGCTACACCTTC
>-|TRBV19|16|TRBD1|TRBJ1-4
CASSPYQGGGSEKLFF
TGTGCCAGTAGTCCCTACCAAGGGGGCGGAAGTGAAAAACTGTTTTTT
>-|TRBV29-1|15|TRBD2|TRBJ2-1
CSVPREGRENYEQFF
TGCAGCGTACCGCGGGAGGGGCGGGAGAATTATGAGCAGTTCTTC
>-|TRBV5-1|14|-|TRBJ1-3
CASSRRTGGNTIYF
TGCGCCAGCAGCCGTCGGACGGGAGGAAACACCATATATTTT
>medium-sized|TRBV5-1|15|-|TRBJ2-1
CASSLDGSSYNEQFF
TGCGCCAGCAGCCTGGACGGTAGCTCCTACAATGAGCAGTTCTTC
>-|TRBV19|16|-|TRBJ2-1
CASSPRGREGPTEQFF
TGTGCCAGTAGTCCTAGGGGGAGGGAGGGCCCGACTGAGCAGTTCTTC
>-|TRBV19|19|TRBD1|TRBJ2-1
CASSIDPPDRGGSYNEQFF
TGTGCCAGTAGTATAGATCCGCCGGACAGGGGGGGCTCCTACAATGAGCAGTTCTTC
>-|TRBV5-4|14|-|TRBJ1-2
CASSLDRRNYGYTF
TGTGCCAGCAGCTTGGATCGGCGGAACTATGGCTACACCTTC
>-|TRBV4-3|16|TRBD1|TRBJ1-6
CASSQGSGGQKAPLHF
TGCGCCAGCAGCCAAGGGAGTGGGGGACAGAAAGCACCCCTCCACTTT
>once|TRBV3-1/TRBV3-2|14|-|TRBJ2-7
CASSQKPGEGEQYF
TGTGCCAGCAGCCAAAAGCCGGGGGAAGGCGAGCAGTACTTC
>-|TRBV19|14|-|TRBJ1-5
CASSIDSRNQPQHF
TGTGCCAGTAGTATCGACAGTCGCAATCAGCCCCAGCATTTT
>-|TRBV2|13|-|TRBJ2-4
CASRGANKNIQYF
TGTGCCAGCAGGGGGGCTAACAAAAACATTCAGTACTTC
>-|TRBV21-1|18|-|TRBJ1-3
CASSKKGNQQVAGNTIYF
TGTGCCAGCAGCAAAAAGGGTAACCAACAGGTCGCGGGAAACACCATATATTTT
>-|TRBV5-8|13|-|TRBJ1-2
CASSFPGDSGYTF
TGTGCCAGCAGCTTCCCCGGGGACTCCGGCTACACCTTC